This record looks at one T cell receptor beta chain sequence and its context. This entry is derived from a study of blood T cells in healthy people across ages. V lost 8 bases and J 7 bases, leaving 8 bases between the germline ends. CDR1 and CDR2 (germline): SGHTA, FQGNSA. The CDR3 is 10 residues long. A second about 6 to 12 cycle PCR used barcoded and J-beta primers. TCRdb called the 5' RACE reads again in MiXCR, with one record for every CDR3 protein. The sample yields approximately 800,000 distinct CDR3 sequences, roughly 24% seen once. This same sample was also taken into another study, of T cells of mothers and their children. As that study records: Versus unrelated pairs, overlap was slightly higher in related mother-child pairs, without reaching significance.

The specimen sequenced was blood. The origin of this receptor is a boy aged 5-17 years in good health. The chain carries TRBV7-2 and TRBJ2-5; D gene uncertain. The DNA for the CDR3 is TGTGCCAGCTTTAAGGGGACCCAGTACTTC. Its translation: CASFKGTQYF.